The 3 T cell receptor beta chains reported below all come from one sample, sequenced in a study of shared clonotypes between healthy human individuals. Repertoires were generated with immunoSEQ multiplex PCR, while TCRdb's copy carries only in-frame clones and drops some. The repertoire holds approximately 1.5 million clones, approximately 98.5% seen once, with approximately 0.4% in the top ten. Material: naive CD4+ T cells sorted from blood. Described subset: CD45RA+ positively selected. The receptors shown here come from a man younger than 45 in good health.

V gene TRBV7-9 combines with J gene TRBJ1-1; TRBD1 might be the D (5 bases). V was trimmed by 3 bases and J by 5 bases, leaving 19 bases between them. The germline gives CDR1 SEHNR, CDR2 FQNEAQ (reference sequence). The CDR3 sequence is 16 residues long. CDR3 region: CASSFATPTGRTEAFF. The CDR3 region has the DNA TGTGCCAGCAGCTTTGCTACCCCCACAGGCAGGACTGAAGCTTTCTTT. Together with reference TRBV7-9 and TRBJ1-1, the CDR3 gives the full variable domain: DTGVSQNPRHKITKRGQNVTFRCDPISEHNRLYWYRQTLGQGPEFLTYFQNEAQLEKSRLLSDRFSAERPKGSFSTLEIQRTEQGDSAMYLCASSFATPTGRTEAFFGQGTRLTVV.

CDR3 region: CATSPRDRSYEQYF. The CDR3 bases are TGTGCCACCAGCCCCCGGGACAGGTCCTACGAGCAGTACTTC. The chain joins TRBV15 to TRBJ2-7; 8 positions agree with TRBD1. The ends lost 5 bases at V and 1 base at J; junction bases unmatched: 4. This CDR3 has 14 residues. Germline values: CDR1 LNHNV, CDR2 YYDKDF (reference sequence).

Concerning this clone itself: This sample includes further DNA sequences coding for the same CDR3. The V gene is TRBV5-1, the J gene TRBJ2-7; D is unclear. The germline CDR1 and CDR2 sequences are SGHRS and YFSETQ. V was shortened by 0 bases and J by 4 bases, with 5 bases between the two germline ends. This CDR3 region has 12 residues. CDR3 sequence (DNA): TGCGCCAGCAGCTTGGACGGTTACGAGCAGTACTTC. This gives the protein CASSLDGYEQYF.